The rows below give T cell receptor beta chains drawn from one sample of a study of blood T cell repertoires in COVID-19. Method: immunoSEQ multiplex PCR; TCRdb's copy keeps in-frame clones and lacks some. The sample carries just over 300,000 clones, 70% to 90% recorded once. What was sequenced was PBMCs or T cells enriched from blood (not recorded which). The receptors here all came from a man aged 30 to 45 who had recovered from COVID-19. Both conserved end residues are part of each CDR3. The D gene is left open where the match is weak. Only part of the rows carry a size: once, few, many, or a class if the clone is expanded.

v_gene: TRBV7-7; d_gene: .; j_gene: TRBJ1-6; abundance: .; CDR3aa: CASSPTETAPLHF; CDR3nt: TGTGCTAGCAGCCCCACGGAGACTGCACCCCTCCACTTT
v_gene: TRBV19; d_gene: .; j_gene: TRBJ1-5; abundance: .; CDR3aa: CASSMRRRGGGFSYGFQPQHF; CDR3nt: TGTGCCAGTAGTATGAGGCGGCGTGGGGGGGGTTTTTCGTATGGGTTCCAGCCCCAGCATTTT
v_gene: TRBV2; d_gene: TRBD1; j_gene: TRBJ1-5; abundance: .; CDR3aa: CAGGKDRGQGQPQHF; CDR3nt: TGTGCCGGCGGAAAAGACAGGGGGCAGGGTCAGCCCCAGCATTTT
v_gene: TRBV7-9; d_gene: TRBD1; j_gene: TRBJ2-5; abundance: .; CDR3aa: CASSHTGTGETQYF; CDR3nt: TGTGCCAGCAGTCATACAGGGACAGGAGAGACCCAGTACTTC
v_gene: TRBV2; d_gene: .; j_gene: TRBJ1-5; abundance: .; CDR3aa: CASSRNRQTNQPQHF; CDR3nt: TGTGCCAGCAGCCGAAACAGACAGACCAATCAGCCCCAGCATTTT
v_gene: TRBV5-4; d_gene: TRBD2; j_gene: TRBJ2-5; abundance: .; CDR3aa: CASSSSGGKTQYF; CDR3nt: TGTGCCAGCAGCTCCTCGGGGGGAAAGACCCAGTACTTC
v_gene: TRBV4-1; d_gene: .; j_gene: TRBJ1-2; abundance: .; CDR3aa: CASSQQTAGLASGGYTF; CDR3nt: TGCGCCAGCAGCCAACAAACCGCGGGTCTCGCCTCGGGGGGCTACACCTTC
v_gene: TRBV27; d_gene: TRBD2; j_gene: TRBJ2-5; abundance: .; CDR3aa: CASSSRTSEETQYF; CDR3nt: TGTGCCAGCAGTTCCAGGACTAGCGAGGAGACCCAGTACTTC
v_gene: TRBV5-1; d_gene: TRBD1; j_gene: TRBJ1-2; abundance: .; CDR3aa: CASSSRTGGINYGYTF; CDR3nt: TGCGCCAGCAGCTCCCGGACAGGGGGGATCAACTATGGCTACACCTTC
v_gene: TRBV18; d_gene: .; j_gene: TRBJ1-5; abundance: .; CDR3aa: CASSPPVTKPQHF; CDR3nt: TGTGCCAGCTCACCACCTGTGACAAAGCCCCAGCATTTT
v_gene: TRBV30; d_gene: .; j_gene: TRBJ1-6; abundance: .; CDR3aa: CAWSPRDSSPLHF; CDR3nt: TGTGCCTGGAGTCCGCGGGATAGCTCACCCCTCCACTTT
v_gene: TRBV27; d_gene: TRBD1; j_gene: TRBJ1-5; abundance: .; CDR3aa: CASSLSDRERSNQPQHF; CDR3nt: TGTGCCAGCAGTCTCTCTGACAGGGAGCGAAGCAATCAGCCCCAGCATTTT
v_gene: TRBV7-9; d_gene: .; j_gene: TRBJ1-5; abundance: .; CDR3aa: CASSFGQNNQPQHF; CDR3nt: TGTGCCAGCAGCTTCGGACAGAACAATCAGCCCCAGCATTTT
v_gene: TRBV27; d_gene: TRBD1; j_gene: TRBJ1-2; abundance: .; CDR3aa: CASSLSLSGTGVYGYTF; CDR3nt: TGTGCCAGCAGTTTAAGCCTGTCCGGGACAGGGGTCTATGGCTACACCTTC
v_gene: TRBV7-9; d_gene: .; j_gene: TRBJ1-4; abundance: few; CDR3aa: CASRVGGDEKLFF; CDR3nt: TGTGCCAGCAGAGTAGGAGGGGATGAAAAACTGTTTTTT
v_gene: TRBV30; d_gene: .; j_gene: TRBJ1-5; abundance: .; CDR3aa: CAWSVLPGFNQPQHF; CDR3nt: TGTGCCTGGAGTGTACTGCCAGGGTTCAATCAGCCCCAGCATTTT
v_gene: TRBV6-4; d_gene: .; j_gene: TRBJ2-1; abundance: .; CDR3aa: CASSENEGQEQFF; CDR3nt: TGTGCCAGCAGTGAAAATGAGGGCCAAGAGCAGTTCTTC
v_gene: TRBV11-2; d_gene: .; j_gene: TRBJ1-5; abundance: .; CDR3aa: CASSLVRGQPQHF; CDR3nt: TGTGCCAGCAGCTTAGTCCGAGGCCAGCCCCAGCATTTT
v_gene: TRBV2; d_gene: TRBD1; j_gene: TRBJ1-1; abundance: .; CDR3aa: CASRDRGFEAFF; CDR3nt: TGTGCCAGCAGGGACAGGGGGTTTGAAGCTTTCTTT
v_gene: TRBV19; d_gene: .; j_gene: TRBJ2-2; abundance: once; CDR3aa: CASSIRGGGELFF; CDR3nt: TGTGCCAGTAGTATAAGGGGTGGCGGGGAGCTGTTTTTT
v_gene: TRBV5-1; d_gene: TRBD1; j_gene: TRBJ1-1; abundance: .; CDR3aa: CASSLEQGARGEAFF; CDR3nt: TGCGCCAGCAGCTTGGAACAGGGGGCAAGAGGAGAAGCTTTCTTT
v_gene: TRBV25-1; d_gene: .; j_gene: TRBJ1-3; abundance: .; CDR3aa: CASSRWGDDTIYF; CDR3nt: TGTGCCAGCAGTCGGTGGGGGGATGACACCATATATTTT
v_gene: TRBV5-1; d_gene: TRBD2; j_gene: TRBJ2-3; abundance: .; CDR3aa: CASSPGAGAGTDTQYF; CDR3nt: TGCGCCAGCAGCCCAGGAGCGGGGGCAGGGACAGATACGCAGTATTTT
v_gene: TRBV11-2; d_gene: .; j_gene: TRBJ1-3; abundance: .; CDR3aa: CASSPYRGTIYF; CDR3nt: TGTGCCAGCAGCCCCTACCGGGGAACCATATATTTT
v_gene: TRBV27; d_gene: TRBD1; j_gene: TRBJ1-2; abundance: .; CDR3aa: CASIGTGDYGYTF; CDR3nt: TGTGCCAGCATCGGGACAGGGGACTATGGCTACACCTTC
v_gene: TRBV30; d_gene: TRBD2; j_gene: TRBJ2-1; abundance: .; CDR3aa: CAWSVGGGDEQFF; CDR3nt: TGTGCCTGGAGTGTTGGCGGGGGAGATGAGCAGTTCTTC
v_gene: TRBV5-4; d_gene: TRBD2; j_gene: TRBJ2-5; abundance: .; CDR3aa: CASTYSGVDETQYF; CDR3nt: TGTGCCAGCACTTATAGCGGGGTCGACGAGACCCAGTACTTC
v_gene: TRBV9; d_gene: .; j_gene: TRBJ2-7; abundance: .; CDR3aa: CASSVDAGRNEQYF; CDR3nt: TGTGCCAGCAGCGTAGATGCGGGGCGCAACGAGCAGTACTTC
v_gene: TRBV7-9; d_gene: .; j_gene: TRBJ1-4; abundance: .; CDR3aa: CASSLGGGGNEKLFF; CDR3nt: TGTGCCAGCAGCTTAGGTGGGGGCGGTAATGAAAAACTGTTTTTT
v_gene: TRBV5-1; d_gene: TRBD1; j_gene: TRBJ2-1; abundance: .; CDR3aa: CASSLAFGQGYNEQFF; CDR3nt: TGCGCCAGCAGCTTGGCCTTCGGACAGGGCTACAATGAGCAGTTCTTC
v_gene: TRBV7-3; d_gene: TRBD2; j_gene: TRBJ2-2; abundance: .; CDR3aa: CASSPGGAPSGELFF; CDR3nt: TGTGCCAGCAGCCCCGGGGGGGCCCCATCAGGGGAGCTGTTTTTT
v_gene: TRBV3-1/TRBV3-2; d_gene: TRBD2; j_gene: TRBJ2-5; abundance: .; CDR3aa: CASRIAGRGETQYF; CDR3nt: TGTGCCAGCAGAATAGCGGGGAGAGGGGAGACCCAGTACTTC
v_gene: TRBV10-3; d_gene: TRBD2; j_gene: TRBJ2-1; abundance: .; CDR3aa: CAISVGSSGYNEQFF; CDR3nt: TGTGCCATCAGTGTCGGGTCTAGCGGATACAATGAGCAGTTCTTC
v_gene: TRBV2; d_gene: TRBD2; j_gene: TRBJ2-5; abundance: .; CDR3aa: CASSRGGETQYF; CDR3nt: TGTGCCAGCAGCCGGGGGGGAGAGACCCAGTACTTC
v_gene: TRBV30; d_gene: .; j_gene: TRBJ2-7; abundance: .; CDR3aa: CAWSVTGMGINEQYF; CDR3nt: TGTGCCTGGAGTGTAACGGGGATGGGAATCAACGAGCAGTACTTC
v_gene: TRBV5-8; d_gene: .; j_gene: TRBJ2-1; abundance: .; CDR3aa: CASSLRFF; CDR3nt: TGTGCCAGCAGCCTACGGTTCTTC
v_gene: TRBV6-4; d_gene: TRBD1; j_gene: TRBJ2-7; abundance: .; CDR3aa: CASEWGRDRGLVEYF; CDR3nt: TGTGCCAGCGAGTGGGGACGGGACAGGGGACTGGTGGAGTACTTC
v_gene: TRBV7-8; d_gene: TRBD2; j_gene: TRBJ2-5; abundance: .; CDR3aa: CASQAGLAGGYSTETQYF; CDR3nt: TGTGCCAGCCAAGCGGGACTAGCGGGGGGCTATAGTACAGAGACCCAGTACTTC
v_gene: TRBV18; d_gene: TRBD1; j_gene: TRBJ2-3; abundance: once; CDR3aa: CASSQPGGQGADTQYF; CDR3nt: TGTGCCAGCTCACAACCAGGAGGACAGGGGGCAGATACGCAGTATTTT
v_gene: TRBV2; d_gene: TRBD1; j_gene: TRBJ1-2; abundance: once; CDR3aa: CASMQGALGYTF; CDR3nt: TGTGCCAGCATGCAGGGGGCGCTTGGCTACACCTTC
v_gene: TRBV7-8; d_gene: TRBD2; j_gene: TRBJ2-1; abundance: .; CDR3aa: CASSVSGGPSSYNEQFF; CDR3nt: TGTGCCAGCAGCGTTAGCGGGGGCCCAAGCTCCTACAATGAGCAGTTCTTC
v_gene: TRBV7-5; d_gene: .; j_gene: TRBJ2-7; abundance: .; CDR3aa: CARTLRGDRTLTYEQYF; CDR3nt: TGTGCCAGAACCCTACGGGGGGACAGGACCCTAACCTACGAGCAGTACTTC
v_gene: TRBV30; d_gene: .; j_gene: TRBJ1-1; abundance: .; CDR3aa: CAWSVETRAFF; CDR3nt: TGTGCCTGGAGTGTAGAAACAAGAGCTTTCTTT